This TCR beta chain was obtained from a study of blood T cell repertoires in COVID-19. The age range of participants was about 18 to 95 years, with residence in under 30 US areas. The method was immunoSEQ multiplex PCR; TCRdb's version includes in-frame clones alone and lacks a portion of them. The sample contains about 170,000 clones, 79% of which appear only once. The sample taken for sequencing was PBMCs or T cells enriched from blood (not recorded which). This receptor was obtained from a woman in her 70s in a cohort exposed to, infected with or recovered from COVID-19 (not recorded which).

The CDR3: CASSMSPGGNQPQHF. In DNA, the CDR3 is TGTGCCAGTAGTATGTCCCCAGGGGGCAATCAGCCCCAGCATTTT. The chain carries TRBV19 and TRBJ1-5; D is perhaps TRBD1 (6 bases). The V end lost 3 bases, the J end lost 2 bases, and 11 bases lay between the germline ends. CDR1 is LNHDA, CDR2 SQIVND, per germline (reference sequence). There are 15 residues in the CDR3. Combining the CDR3 with reference TRBV19 and TRBJ1-5 gives the whole variable domain DGGITQSPKYLFRKEGQNVTLSCEQNLNHDAMYWYRQDPGQGLRLIYYSQIVNDFQKGDIAEGYSVSREKKESFPLTVTSAQKNPTAFYLCASSMSPGGNQPQHFGDGTRLSIL.